This TCR beta chain was profiled in a study of technical replicates of blood from a few donors. The table came from immunoSEQ multiplex PCR; TCRdb's copy has only in-frame clones and leaves some out. This table holds about 59,000 clones, 85% to 95% found once. V shed 6 bases and J shed 0 bases, with 8 bases lying between them. Germline V CDR1 and CDR2: SNHLY, FYNNEI. The CDR3 extends over 14 amino acids. The specimen sequenced was PBMCs. The V call is TRBV2, the J call TRBJ2-2; tentative D call: TRBD1 (5 bases). This clonotype was obtained from a human donor in good health. Some clones in this sample may be carry-over from other donors' samples. The CDR3 DNA sequence: TGTGCCAGCAGGACAGACGCGAACACCGGGGAGCTGTTTTTT. Amino acid sequence: CASRTDANTGELFF.